Detailed here is one T cell receptor beta chain. Its antigen is unknown. The sample belongs to a study of OX40 agonist ivuxolimab in advanced cancers. Whole-study context: Patients were treated with ivuxolimab, an agonistic anti-OX40 (CD134) antibody. Patients treated during dose escalation were battling hepatocellular carcinoma, melanoma, renal cell or head and neck cancer. Study-level points and caveats: More expanded clones were seen, on average, in CD8+ T cells than in CD4+.

TCRdb keeps only in-frame clones here, not all; method: immunoSEQ multiplex PCR. The sample records approximately 82,000 clones, just under 95% being singletons. This CDR3 has 14 amino acids. Germline loops: CDR1 SGHRS, CDR2 YFSETQ. With 4 bases clipped from V and 4 bases from J, the junction kept 3 bases outside the gene matches. The rearrangement uses TRBV5-1 and TRBJ1-4, with 8 bases lining up with TRBD1. The source of this sequence is an adult with an advanced solid tumor such as melanoma, head and neck, liver or kidney cancer. This material consisted of CD4+ or CD8+ T cells sorted from blood, taken in a trial of the OX40 agonist ivuxolimab. CDR3 loop: CASSGTGGNEKLFF. The CDR3 DNA is TGCGCCAGCAGCGGGACAGGCGGTAATGAAAAACTGTTTTTT.